The clone carrying this TCR beta chain was counted once. This sample is part of a study of cytotoxic CD8 clonotypes in ibrutinib-treated CLL. The table came from immunoSEQ multiplex PCR; TCRdb's copy has only in-frame clones and leaves some out. The table includes roughly 150,000 clones, less than 85% detected once. Germline CDR1 and CDR2: GTSNPN and SVGIG (reference sequence). Trimming removed 8 bases from V and 2 bases from J; junction bases left unmatched: 6. The CDR3 runs to 12 residues. This sequence originates from a human donor with chronic lymphocytic leukemia. The source was PBMCs, collected after 24 months of ibrutinib treatment. This sequence joins TRBV30 and TRBJ2-7; 7 nucleotides align to TRBD1. Here the CDR3 reads CATTGQTYEQYF. CDR3 DNA sequence: TGTGCCACGACAGGGCAGACCTACGAGCAGTACTTC.